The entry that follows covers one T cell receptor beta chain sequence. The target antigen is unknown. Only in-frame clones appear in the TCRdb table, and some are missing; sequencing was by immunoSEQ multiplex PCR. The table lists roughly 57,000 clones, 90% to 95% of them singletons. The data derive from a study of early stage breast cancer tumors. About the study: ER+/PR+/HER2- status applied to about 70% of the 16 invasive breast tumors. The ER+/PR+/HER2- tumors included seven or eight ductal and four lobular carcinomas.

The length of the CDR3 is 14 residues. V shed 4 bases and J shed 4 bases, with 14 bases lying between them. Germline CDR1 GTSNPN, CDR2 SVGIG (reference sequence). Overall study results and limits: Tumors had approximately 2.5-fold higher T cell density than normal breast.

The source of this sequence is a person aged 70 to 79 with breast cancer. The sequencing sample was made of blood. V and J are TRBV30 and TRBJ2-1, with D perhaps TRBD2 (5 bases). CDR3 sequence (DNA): TGTGCCTGGAAAGGGCTAGCCGAATACAATGAGCAGTTCTTC. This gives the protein CAWKGLAEYNEQFF.